The sequence of this TCR beta chain was determined in a study of molecular identifiers for immune sequencing clone quantification. Study-wide results and caveats: Highly expanded clone sizes could be underestimated by identical TCR molecules that share a barcode. Over 99% of CMV-specific effector molecules, but under 1% of naive ones, were in clones above 20 copies.

Naive CD8 T cells were sorted, and the gate applied was CD8+CD4-CCR7+CD45RA+. Details on this clonotype: Its antigen is unknown.

Each CDR3 protein gets one entry after TCRdb re-called the PCR reads with MiXCR. The sample consists of some 590,000 distinct CDR3 sequences, 25% of them appearing once. This CDR3 contains 17 residues. Germline V gives CDR1 SQVTM, CDR2 ANQGSEA. The V and J ends lost 7 bases and 7 bases, in that order; junction bases with no gene match: 23. This rearrangement joins TRBV29-1 to TRBJ1-1; 8 bases are shared with TRBD1. The receptor comes from a human donor in good health. Some libraries in this study had Jurkat cell RNA spiked in. Material for sequencing was naive CD8+ T cells from blood, with Jurkat cell RNA spiked in. The subset denotes: FACS-sorted CD8+CD4-CCR7+CD45RA+ naive T cells. The CDR3 bases are TGCAGCGCCGGGGGGGCAGGGGGCTTGGTCTTGGGCATTGAAGCTTTCTTT. It codes for CSAGGAGGLVLGIEAFF.